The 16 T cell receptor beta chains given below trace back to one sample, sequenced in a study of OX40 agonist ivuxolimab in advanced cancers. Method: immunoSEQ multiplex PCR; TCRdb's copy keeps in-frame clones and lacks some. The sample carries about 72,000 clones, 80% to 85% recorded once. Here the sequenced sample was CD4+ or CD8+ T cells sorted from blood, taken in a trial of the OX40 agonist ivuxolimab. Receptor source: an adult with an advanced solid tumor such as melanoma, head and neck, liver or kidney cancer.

CDR3 residues: CASSLPTGQSTYEQYF. CDR3 bases: TGTGCCAGTAGTTTACCGACGGGACAGAGTACGTACGAGCAGTACTTC. The rearrangement uses TRBV19 and TRBJ2-7, with 7 nucleotides matching TRBD1. The germline V gene encodes CDR1 LNHDA and CDR2 SQIVND (reference sequence). V lost 5 bases, J lost 4 bases, and 14 bases stayed unmatched. The length of the CDR3 is 16 residues. Full variable domain (remainder filled in from reference TRBV19 and TRBJ2-7): DGGITQSPKYLFRKEGQNVTLSCEQNLNHDAMYWYRQDPGQGLRLIYYSQIVNDFQKGDIAEGYSVSREKKESFPLTVTSAQKNPTAFYLCASSLPTGQSTYEQYFGPGTRLTVT.

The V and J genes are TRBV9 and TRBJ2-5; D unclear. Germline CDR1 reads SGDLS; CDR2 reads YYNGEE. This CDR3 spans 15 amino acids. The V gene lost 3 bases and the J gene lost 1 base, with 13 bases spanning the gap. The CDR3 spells CASSGTGLIQETQYF. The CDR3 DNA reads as TGTGCCAGCAGCGGAACCGGGCTAATCCAAGAGACCCAGTACTTC.

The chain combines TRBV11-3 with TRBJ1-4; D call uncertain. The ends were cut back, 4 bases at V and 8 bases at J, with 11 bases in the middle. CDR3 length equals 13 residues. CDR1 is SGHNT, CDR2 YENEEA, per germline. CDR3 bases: TGTGCCAGCAGCTCTCCGAAGTACGAAAAACTGTTTTTT. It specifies CASSSPKYEKLFF.

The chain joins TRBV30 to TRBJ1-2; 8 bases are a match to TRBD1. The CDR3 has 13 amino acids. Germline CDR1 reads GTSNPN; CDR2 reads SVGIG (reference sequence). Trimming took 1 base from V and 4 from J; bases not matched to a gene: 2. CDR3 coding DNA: TGTGCCTGGAGTGCAGGGGGCAGCTATGGCTACACCTTC. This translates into CAWSAGGSYGYTF.

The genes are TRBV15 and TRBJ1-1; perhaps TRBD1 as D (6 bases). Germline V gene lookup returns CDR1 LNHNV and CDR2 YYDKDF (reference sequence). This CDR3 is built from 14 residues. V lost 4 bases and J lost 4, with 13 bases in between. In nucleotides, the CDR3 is TGTGCCACCAGCATTCGGGGGCTGAGCACTGAAGCTTTCTTT. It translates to CATSIRGLSTEAFF. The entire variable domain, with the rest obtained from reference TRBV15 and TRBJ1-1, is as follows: DAMVIQNPRYQVTQFGKPVTLSCSQTLNHNVMYWYQQKSSQAPKLLFHYYDKDFNNEADTPDNFQSRRPNTSFCFLDIRSPGLGDTAMYLCATSIRGLSTEAFFGQGTRLTVV.

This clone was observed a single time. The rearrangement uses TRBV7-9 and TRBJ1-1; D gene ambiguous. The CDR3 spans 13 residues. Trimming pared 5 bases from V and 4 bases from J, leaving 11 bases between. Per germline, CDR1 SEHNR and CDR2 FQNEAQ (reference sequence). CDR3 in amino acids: CASSQSGSTEAFF. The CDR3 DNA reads TGTGCCAGCAGCCAATCTGGGAGCACTGAAGCTTTCTTT. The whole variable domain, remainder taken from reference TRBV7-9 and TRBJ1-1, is DTGVSQNPRHKITKRGQNVTFRCDPISEHNRLYWYRQTLGQGPEFLTYFQNEAQLEKSRLLSDRFSAERPKGSFSTLEIQRTEQGDSAMYLCASSQSGSTEAFFGQGTRLTVV.

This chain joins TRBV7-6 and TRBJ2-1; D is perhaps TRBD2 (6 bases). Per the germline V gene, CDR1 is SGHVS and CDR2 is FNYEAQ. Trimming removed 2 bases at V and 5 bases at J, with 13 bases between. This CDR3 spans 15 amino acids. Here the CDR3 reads CASSLLGGLNNEQFF. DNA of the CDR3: TGTGCCAGCAGCTTACTTGGGGGACTTAACAATGAGCAGTTCTTC.

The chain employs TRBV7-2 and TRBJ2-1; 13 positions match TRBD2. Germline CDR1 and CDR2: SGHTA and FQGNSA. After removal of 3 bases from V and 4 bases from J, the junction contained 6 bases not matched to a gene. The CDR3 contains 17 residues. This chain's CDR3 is CASSFRLAGGVYNEQFF. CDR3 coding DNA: TGTGCCAGCAGCTTCAGACTAGCGGGAGGTGTTTACAATGAGCAGTTCTTC. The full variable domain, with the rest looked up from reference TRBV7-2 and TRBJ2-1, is GAGVSQSPSNKVTEKGKDVELRCDPISGHTALYWYRQSLGQGLEFLIYFQGNSAPDKSGLPSDRFSAERTGGSVSTLTIQRTQQEDSAVYLCASSFRLAGGVYNEQFFGPGTRLTVL.

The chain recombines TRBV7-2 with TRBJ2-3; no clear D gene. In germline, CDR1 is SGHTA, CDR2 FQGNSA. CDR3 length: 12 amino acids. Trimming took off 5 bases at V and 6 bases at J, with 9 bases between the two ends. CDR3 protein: CASSPSVDTQYF. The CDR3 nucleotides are TGTGCCAGCAGCCCTTCGGTCGATACGCAGTATTTT.

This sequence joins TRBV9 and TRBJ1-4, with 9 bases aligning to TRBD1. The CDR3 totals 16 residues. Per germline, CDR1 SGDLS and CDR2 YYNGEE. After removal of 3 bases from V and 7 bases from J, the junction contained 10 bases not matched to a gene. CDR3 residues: CASSARFSDRGEKLFF. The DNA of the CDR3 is TGTGCCAGCAGCGCCCGGTTTTCGGACAGGGGTGAAAAACTGTTTTTT.

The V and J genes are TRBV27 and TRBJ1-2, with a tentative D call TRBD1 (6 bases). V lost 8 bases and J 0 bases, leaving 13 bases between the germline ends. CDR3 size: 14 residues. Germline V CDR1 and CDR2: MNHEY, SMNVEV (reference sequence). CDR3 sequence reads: CASGHREPNYGYTF. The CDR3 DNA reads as TGTGCCAGCGGTCACAGGGAACCTAACTATGGCTACACCTTC.

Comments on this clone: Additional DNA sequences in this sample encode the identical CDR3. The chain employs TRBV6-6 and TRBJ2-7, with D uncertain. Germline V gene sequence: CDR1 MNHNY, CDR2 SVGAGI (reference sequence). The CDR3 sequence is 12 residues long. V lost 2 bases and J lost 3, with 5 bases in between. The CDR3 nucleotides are TGTGCCAGCAGTTACAGTAGCTACGAGCAGTACTTC. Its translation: CASSYSSYEQYF.

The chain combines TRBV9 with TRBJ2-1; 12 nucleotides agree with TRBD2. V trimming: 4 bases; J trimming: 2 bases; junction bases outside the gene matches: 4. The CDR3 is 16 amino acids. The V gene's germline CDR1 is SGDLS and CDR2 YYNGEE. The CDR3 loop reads CASSPGLAGAYNEQFF. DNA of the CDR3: TGTGCCAGCAGCCCGGGACTAGCGGGCGCCTACAATGAGCAGTTCTTC.

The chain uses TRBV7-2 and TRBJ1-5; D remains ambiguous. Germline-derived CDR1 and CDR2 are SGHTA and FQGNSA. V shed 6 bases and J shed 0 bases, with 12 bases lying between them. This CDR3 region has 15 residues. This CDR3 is CASSPDWNSNQPQHF. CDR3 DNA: TGTGCCAGCAGTCCTGACTGGAATAGCAATCAGCCCCAGCATTTT.

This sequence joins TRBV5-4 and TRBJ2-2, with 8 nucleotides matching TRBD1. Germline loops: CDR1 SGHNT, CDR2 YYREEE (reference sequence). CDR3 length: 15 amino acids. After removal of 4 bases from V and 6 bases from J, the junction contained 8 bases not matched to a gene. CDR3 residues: CASSPDRTGPGELFF. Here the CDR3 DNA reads TGTGCCAGCAGCCCTGACCGGACAGGGCCCGGGGAGCTGTTTTTT.

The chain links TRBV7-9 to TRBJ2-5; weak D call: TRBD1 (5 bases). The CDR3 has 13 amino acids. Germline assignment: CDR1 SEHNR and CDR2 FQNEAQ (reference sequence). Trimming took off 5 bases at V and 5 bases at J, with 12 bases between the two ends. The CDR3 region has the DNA TGTGCCAGCAGCCCAGACCCAGGGGAGACCCAGTACTTC. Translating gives CASSPDPGETQYF.